Below are 18 T cell receptor beta chains sequenced from a single sample in a study of identical twins. TCRdb passed the 5' RACE reads through MiXCR, listing each CDR3 protein once. This table holds around 140,000 distinct CDR3 sequences, roughly 3.3% found once. Sequenced material: memory T cells sorted from blood. The receptors stem from a man aged 18 to 35 in good health.

V gene TRBV5-5 combines with J gene TRBJ2-1; possible D gene TRBD1, 6 bases. This CDR3 is 16 amino acids long. Germline CDR1 SGHKS, CDR2 YYEKEE (reference sequence). Trimming removed 0 bases from V and 9 bases from J, with 19 bases in between. The CDR3 is CASSLDQGRRWGEQFF. CDR3 sequence (DNA): TGTGCCAGCAGCTTGGATCAGGGGCGCCGGTGGGGTGAGCAGTTCTTC.

This clonotype showed up many times. The chain combines TRBV20-1 with TRBJ2-1, with 10 bases that match TRBD2. The junction had 3 bases not matched to a gene; V was cut back by 3 bases and J by 4 bases. Germline CDR1 and CDR2: DFQATT and SNEGSKA (reference sequence). This CDR3 has 14 amino acids. CDR3: CSARSGLAYNEQFF. The DNA of the CDR3 is TGCAGTGCTAGGTCGGGACTAGCGTACAATGAGCAGTTCTTC.

Ten or more counts support this clonotype. The chain uses TRBV7-2 and TRBJ2-2, with D unresolved. The CDR3 spans 14 residues. V lost 2 bases and J 6 bases, leaving 10 bases between the germline ends. Germline CDR1 reads SGHTA; CDR2 reads FQGNSA. For the CDR3, the DNA is TGTGCCAGCAGCTTACAGTCAGAGTCCGGGGAGCTGTTTTTT. It yields the protein CASSLQSESGELFF.

This clonotype has at least ten counts. The CDR3 bases are TGCGCCAGCAGCGAGACCAACACGGATACGCAGTATTTT. Its protein product is CASSETNTDTQYF. This sequence joins TRBV5-1 and TRBJ2-3; unclear D gene. Germline V gene lookup returns CDR1 SGHRS and CDR2 YFSETQ. This CDR3 comprises 13 residues. The germline V and J ends were trimmed by 4 bases and 6 bases, with 12 bases remaining between them.

In its sample, this clonotype was seen many times. V and J are TRBV3-1 and TRBJ2-1; D is unresolved. V lost 6 bases to trimming and J lost 8 bases, with 8 bases between them. This CDR3 is 11 amino acids long. In germline, CDR1 is LGHDT, CDR2 YNNKEL (reference sequence). The CDR3 region is CASSRSDEQFF. CDR3 in DNA: TGTGCCAGCAGTCGCTCAGATGAGCAGTTCTTC.

This clonotype was found many times. The chain couples TRBV7-2 to TRBJ1-5, with D hard to call. With 1 base removed from V and 5 bases from J, the gap between germline ends came to 6 bases. The germline V gene encodes CDR1 SGHTA and CDR2 FQGNSA. There are 13 residues in the CDR3. The DNA of the CDR3 is TGTGCCAGCAGCTTAGTTGGGGATCAGCCCCAGCATTTT. Its protein product is CASSLVGDQPQHF.

The sample holds many counts of this clonotype. The chain combines TRBV9 with TRBJ2-1, with D perhaps assigned TRBD1 or TRBD2 (5 bases each). Between the trimmed V and J ends, which lost 0 bases and 6 bases, there was a span of 13 bases. Germline V gene sequence: CDR1 SGDLS, CDR2 YYNGEE. This CDR3 comprises 15 residues. The CDR3 protein is CASSVVGGTSNEQFF. The CDR3 DNA is TGTGCCAGCAGCGTAGTTGGTGGGACGAGCAATGAGCAGTTCTTC.

V usage is TRBV24-1 and J usage is TRBJ2-5; 8 nucleotides match TRBD1. Germline loops: CDR1 KGHDR, CDR2 SFDVKD. Unmatched junction bases numbered 12, after V lost 9 bases and J lost 4 bases. The CDR3 covers 15 residues. As DNA, the CDR3 is TGTGCCACCCCCCACCGACAGGGGTCTTCAGAGACCCAGTACTTC. Protein product: CATPHRQGSSETQYF.

This clonotype was seen repeatedly, ten times or more. This chain links TRBV5-1 with TRBJ2-7; D is perhaps TRBD1 (6 bases). The V gene's germline CDR1 is SGHRS and CDR2 YFSETQ. V shed 1 base and J shed 2 bases, with 10 bases lying between them. CDR3 length: 14 amino acids. The CDR3 loop reads CASSLWDKPYEQYF. DNA of the CDR3: TGCGCCAGCAGCTTGTGGGACAAACCCTACGAGCAGTACTTC.

This clonotype has at least ten counts. This chain uses TRBV20-1 with TRBJ2-5; 7 bases are shared with TRBD2. Trimming took 0 bases from V and 1 from J; bases not matched to a gene: 5. This CDR3 comprises 15 residues. Germline-derived CDR1 and CDR2 are DFQATT and SNEGSKA (reference sequence). CDR3 coding DNA: TGCAGTGCTAGAGATCGAAAGCGGGGCCAAGAGACCCAGTACTTC. It translates to CSARDRKRGQETQYF.

Note on this clonotype: This may stem from a read error, because a much larger clone lies one nucleotide away. The genes are TRBV5-1 and TRBJ2-2; 8 bases are a match to TRBD2. The CDR3 runs 16 residues. Germline assignment: CDR1 SGHRS and CDR2 YFSETQ. V lost 0 bases and J lost 4; bases outside the gene matches: 5. CDR3 residues: CASSLGTSRSTGELFF. The CDR3 DNA sequence: TGCGCCAGCAGCTTGGGGACTAGCAGGAGCACCGGGGAGCTGTTTTTT.

There are many counts of this clonotype. The CDR3, as DNA: TGTGCCAGCAGCCTCCAAGCGGGACAGGGAGACTACACCTTC. Its translation is CASSLQAGQGDYTF. The chain has TRBV7-3 and TRBJ1-2, with 9 bases matching TRBD1. There are 14 residues in the CDR3. V trimming: 5 bases; J trimming: 10 bases; junction bases outside the gene matches: 11. Germline assignment: CDR1 SGHTA and CDR2 FQGTGA. The variable domain in full, completed from reference TRBV7-3 and TRBJ1-2, reads GAGVSQTPSNKVTEKGKYVELRCDPISGHTALYWYRQSLGQGPEFLIYFQGTGAADDSGLPNDRFFAVRPEGSVSTLKIQRTERGDSAVYLCASSLQAGQGDYTFGSGTRLTVV.

This clonotype was seen at least ten times. This rearrangement joins TRBV7-6 to TRBJ2-7; TRBD1 aligns across 9 bases. V was clipped by 3 bases and J by 2 bases; unmatched bases: 2. Germline V gene lookup returns CDR1 SGHVS and CDR2 FNYEAQ. This CDR3 contains 14 residues. CDR3 DNA: TGTGCCAGCAGCTTTAGGGACAGGGCCTACGAGCAGTACGTC. This gives the protein CASSFRDRAYEQYV.

Ten or more counts support this clonotype. The chain couples TRBV20-1 to TRBJ1-5; D perhaps matches TRBD1 (6 bases). V was trimmed by 4 bases and J by 7 bases, leaving 17 bases between them. Per germline, CDR1 DFQATT and CDR2 SNEGSKA (reference sequence). The CDR3 spans 14 residues. The CDR3 nucleotides read TGCAGTGCTATCGGGGGGCGACTTTTGCAGCCCCAGCATTTT. Translated: CSAIGGRLLQPQHF.

This clonotype was counted many times. This sequence joins TRBV11-2 and TRBJ2-3, with 14 bases aligning to TRBD2. Germline V lookup: CDR1 SGHAT, CDR2 FQNNGV. Trimming removed 5 bases from V and 4 bases from J; junction bases left unmatched: 8. The CDR3 totals 17 residues. CDR3: CASSPRLAGGAPDTQYF. DNA of the CDR3: TGTGCCAGCAGCCCCCGACTAGCGGGGGGGGCCCCAGATACGCAGTATTTT.

The genes are TRBV18 and TRBJ2-1; the D gene is possibly TRBD2 (5 bases). This CDR3 has 13 residues. Trimming left V 3 bases short and J 3 bases short, with 6 bases between. Germline-derived CDR1 and CDR2 are KGHSH and LQKENI. CDR3 protein: CASSPRDYNEQFF. The CDR3, as DNA: TGTGCCAGCTCACCCCGGGACTACAATGAGCAGTTCTTC.

Concerning this clonotype itself: A much larger clone differs by one base, so this may be a read error. This is likely a read error, given that the CDR3 carries no conserved phenylalanine or tryptophan at its end. V is TRBV29-1 and J is TRBJ1-1; D may be TRBD1 (5 bases). V gave up 7 bases and J gave up 1 base, with 10 bases separating them. CDR1 is SQVTM, CDR2 ANQGSEA, per germline. The CDR3 totals 12 residues. The CDR3 sequence: CSGDTGNTEAFY. The CDR3 coding sequence is TGCAGCGGAGACACAGGGAACACTGAAGCTTTCTAT.

This clonotype was counted between two and nine times. The V call is TRBV5-1, the J call TRBJ2-1; 9 bases are a match to TRBD1. Trimming removed 6 bases from V and 5 bases from J; junction bases left unmatched: 6. The CDR3 loop spans 14 amino acids. Looked up from germline, CDR1 is SGHRS and CDR2 is YFSETQ. The CDR3 loop is CASTTQGADNEQFF. In DNA, the CDR3 is TGCGCCAGCACTACACAGGGGGCGGACAATGAGCAGTTCTTC.